This TCR beta chain originates from a study of blood T cell repertoires in COVID-19. Study-level background: Material from acute and convalescent COVID-19 was sourced from the United States, Italy and Spain.

The length of the CDR3 is 10 residues. CDR1 and CDR2 from the germline V gene are GTSNPN and SVGIG (reference sequence). In the study's own analysis: Amplification of reference gene primers was used by the study to estimate nucleated cell counts. The protocol was immunoSEQ multiplex PCR, while the TCRdb copy is restricted to in-frame clones and leaves out a portion. The V and J calls and the clone size are those of that table, but D and trimming were determined from the DNA. The sample shows hundreds of thousands of clones, around 87% of them seen only once. Followed longitudinally, the Seattle patients had been enrolled during active infection.

The gene calls are TRBV30 and TRBJ2-3; D is perhaps TRBD2 (5 bases). This clonotype was obtained from a woman in her fifties or sixties with COVID-19, enrolled during active disease. Sequenced input: peripheral blood. The CDR3 sequence: CAAGGDTQYF. CDR3 coding DNA: TGTGCAGCCGGAGGAGATACGCAGTATTTT.